The 3 T cell receptor beta chains below all came from one sample that was sequenced in a study of identical twins. TCRdb re-called the 5' RACE reads with MiXCR, one entry per CDR3 protein. The sample holds 600,000 to 700,000 distinct CDR3 sequences; approximately 22% are singletons and the top ten take 4% to 5.5%. These data were also filed under a second study, of T cells expressing NK-cell markers.

The sequenced sample was PBMCs. The receptors stem from a woman younger than 30 in good health.

This clonotype was counted many times. This chain joins TRBV29-1 and TRBJ2-1, with D perhaps TRBD2 (6 bases). Germline-derived CDR1 and CDR2 are SQVTM and ANQGSEA. The CDR3 extends over 14 amino acids. With 5 bases removed from V and 5 bases from J, the gap between germline ends came to 16 bases. The CDR3: CSVLDGSPNNEQFF. The CDR3 DNA reads as TGCAGCGTTCTAGACGGGAGTCCCAACAATGAGCAGTTCTTC.

The chain employs TRBV12-3 or TRBV12-4 and TRBJ1-4; D is undetermined. The CDR3 covers 12 residues. Trimming left V 3 bases short and J 7 bases short, with 6 bases between. The CDR3, as DNA: TGTGCCAGCAGTTTGATTAGTGAAAAACTGTTTTTT. Amino acids: CASSLISEKLFF.

This clonotype appeared a few times. The gene calls are TRBV10-3 and TRBJ1-2, with 7 bases matching TRBD1. The V gene end was trimmed by 4 bases and the J gene end by 0 bases; junction bases not matched to a gene: 8. Germline assignment: CDR1 ENHRY and CDR2 SYGVKD. CDR3 length: 16 amino acids. DNA for the CDR3: TGTGCCATCAGTGGGGGCCGGGACAGAGCTAACTATGGCTACACCTTC. Amino acids: CAISGGRDRANYGYTF.